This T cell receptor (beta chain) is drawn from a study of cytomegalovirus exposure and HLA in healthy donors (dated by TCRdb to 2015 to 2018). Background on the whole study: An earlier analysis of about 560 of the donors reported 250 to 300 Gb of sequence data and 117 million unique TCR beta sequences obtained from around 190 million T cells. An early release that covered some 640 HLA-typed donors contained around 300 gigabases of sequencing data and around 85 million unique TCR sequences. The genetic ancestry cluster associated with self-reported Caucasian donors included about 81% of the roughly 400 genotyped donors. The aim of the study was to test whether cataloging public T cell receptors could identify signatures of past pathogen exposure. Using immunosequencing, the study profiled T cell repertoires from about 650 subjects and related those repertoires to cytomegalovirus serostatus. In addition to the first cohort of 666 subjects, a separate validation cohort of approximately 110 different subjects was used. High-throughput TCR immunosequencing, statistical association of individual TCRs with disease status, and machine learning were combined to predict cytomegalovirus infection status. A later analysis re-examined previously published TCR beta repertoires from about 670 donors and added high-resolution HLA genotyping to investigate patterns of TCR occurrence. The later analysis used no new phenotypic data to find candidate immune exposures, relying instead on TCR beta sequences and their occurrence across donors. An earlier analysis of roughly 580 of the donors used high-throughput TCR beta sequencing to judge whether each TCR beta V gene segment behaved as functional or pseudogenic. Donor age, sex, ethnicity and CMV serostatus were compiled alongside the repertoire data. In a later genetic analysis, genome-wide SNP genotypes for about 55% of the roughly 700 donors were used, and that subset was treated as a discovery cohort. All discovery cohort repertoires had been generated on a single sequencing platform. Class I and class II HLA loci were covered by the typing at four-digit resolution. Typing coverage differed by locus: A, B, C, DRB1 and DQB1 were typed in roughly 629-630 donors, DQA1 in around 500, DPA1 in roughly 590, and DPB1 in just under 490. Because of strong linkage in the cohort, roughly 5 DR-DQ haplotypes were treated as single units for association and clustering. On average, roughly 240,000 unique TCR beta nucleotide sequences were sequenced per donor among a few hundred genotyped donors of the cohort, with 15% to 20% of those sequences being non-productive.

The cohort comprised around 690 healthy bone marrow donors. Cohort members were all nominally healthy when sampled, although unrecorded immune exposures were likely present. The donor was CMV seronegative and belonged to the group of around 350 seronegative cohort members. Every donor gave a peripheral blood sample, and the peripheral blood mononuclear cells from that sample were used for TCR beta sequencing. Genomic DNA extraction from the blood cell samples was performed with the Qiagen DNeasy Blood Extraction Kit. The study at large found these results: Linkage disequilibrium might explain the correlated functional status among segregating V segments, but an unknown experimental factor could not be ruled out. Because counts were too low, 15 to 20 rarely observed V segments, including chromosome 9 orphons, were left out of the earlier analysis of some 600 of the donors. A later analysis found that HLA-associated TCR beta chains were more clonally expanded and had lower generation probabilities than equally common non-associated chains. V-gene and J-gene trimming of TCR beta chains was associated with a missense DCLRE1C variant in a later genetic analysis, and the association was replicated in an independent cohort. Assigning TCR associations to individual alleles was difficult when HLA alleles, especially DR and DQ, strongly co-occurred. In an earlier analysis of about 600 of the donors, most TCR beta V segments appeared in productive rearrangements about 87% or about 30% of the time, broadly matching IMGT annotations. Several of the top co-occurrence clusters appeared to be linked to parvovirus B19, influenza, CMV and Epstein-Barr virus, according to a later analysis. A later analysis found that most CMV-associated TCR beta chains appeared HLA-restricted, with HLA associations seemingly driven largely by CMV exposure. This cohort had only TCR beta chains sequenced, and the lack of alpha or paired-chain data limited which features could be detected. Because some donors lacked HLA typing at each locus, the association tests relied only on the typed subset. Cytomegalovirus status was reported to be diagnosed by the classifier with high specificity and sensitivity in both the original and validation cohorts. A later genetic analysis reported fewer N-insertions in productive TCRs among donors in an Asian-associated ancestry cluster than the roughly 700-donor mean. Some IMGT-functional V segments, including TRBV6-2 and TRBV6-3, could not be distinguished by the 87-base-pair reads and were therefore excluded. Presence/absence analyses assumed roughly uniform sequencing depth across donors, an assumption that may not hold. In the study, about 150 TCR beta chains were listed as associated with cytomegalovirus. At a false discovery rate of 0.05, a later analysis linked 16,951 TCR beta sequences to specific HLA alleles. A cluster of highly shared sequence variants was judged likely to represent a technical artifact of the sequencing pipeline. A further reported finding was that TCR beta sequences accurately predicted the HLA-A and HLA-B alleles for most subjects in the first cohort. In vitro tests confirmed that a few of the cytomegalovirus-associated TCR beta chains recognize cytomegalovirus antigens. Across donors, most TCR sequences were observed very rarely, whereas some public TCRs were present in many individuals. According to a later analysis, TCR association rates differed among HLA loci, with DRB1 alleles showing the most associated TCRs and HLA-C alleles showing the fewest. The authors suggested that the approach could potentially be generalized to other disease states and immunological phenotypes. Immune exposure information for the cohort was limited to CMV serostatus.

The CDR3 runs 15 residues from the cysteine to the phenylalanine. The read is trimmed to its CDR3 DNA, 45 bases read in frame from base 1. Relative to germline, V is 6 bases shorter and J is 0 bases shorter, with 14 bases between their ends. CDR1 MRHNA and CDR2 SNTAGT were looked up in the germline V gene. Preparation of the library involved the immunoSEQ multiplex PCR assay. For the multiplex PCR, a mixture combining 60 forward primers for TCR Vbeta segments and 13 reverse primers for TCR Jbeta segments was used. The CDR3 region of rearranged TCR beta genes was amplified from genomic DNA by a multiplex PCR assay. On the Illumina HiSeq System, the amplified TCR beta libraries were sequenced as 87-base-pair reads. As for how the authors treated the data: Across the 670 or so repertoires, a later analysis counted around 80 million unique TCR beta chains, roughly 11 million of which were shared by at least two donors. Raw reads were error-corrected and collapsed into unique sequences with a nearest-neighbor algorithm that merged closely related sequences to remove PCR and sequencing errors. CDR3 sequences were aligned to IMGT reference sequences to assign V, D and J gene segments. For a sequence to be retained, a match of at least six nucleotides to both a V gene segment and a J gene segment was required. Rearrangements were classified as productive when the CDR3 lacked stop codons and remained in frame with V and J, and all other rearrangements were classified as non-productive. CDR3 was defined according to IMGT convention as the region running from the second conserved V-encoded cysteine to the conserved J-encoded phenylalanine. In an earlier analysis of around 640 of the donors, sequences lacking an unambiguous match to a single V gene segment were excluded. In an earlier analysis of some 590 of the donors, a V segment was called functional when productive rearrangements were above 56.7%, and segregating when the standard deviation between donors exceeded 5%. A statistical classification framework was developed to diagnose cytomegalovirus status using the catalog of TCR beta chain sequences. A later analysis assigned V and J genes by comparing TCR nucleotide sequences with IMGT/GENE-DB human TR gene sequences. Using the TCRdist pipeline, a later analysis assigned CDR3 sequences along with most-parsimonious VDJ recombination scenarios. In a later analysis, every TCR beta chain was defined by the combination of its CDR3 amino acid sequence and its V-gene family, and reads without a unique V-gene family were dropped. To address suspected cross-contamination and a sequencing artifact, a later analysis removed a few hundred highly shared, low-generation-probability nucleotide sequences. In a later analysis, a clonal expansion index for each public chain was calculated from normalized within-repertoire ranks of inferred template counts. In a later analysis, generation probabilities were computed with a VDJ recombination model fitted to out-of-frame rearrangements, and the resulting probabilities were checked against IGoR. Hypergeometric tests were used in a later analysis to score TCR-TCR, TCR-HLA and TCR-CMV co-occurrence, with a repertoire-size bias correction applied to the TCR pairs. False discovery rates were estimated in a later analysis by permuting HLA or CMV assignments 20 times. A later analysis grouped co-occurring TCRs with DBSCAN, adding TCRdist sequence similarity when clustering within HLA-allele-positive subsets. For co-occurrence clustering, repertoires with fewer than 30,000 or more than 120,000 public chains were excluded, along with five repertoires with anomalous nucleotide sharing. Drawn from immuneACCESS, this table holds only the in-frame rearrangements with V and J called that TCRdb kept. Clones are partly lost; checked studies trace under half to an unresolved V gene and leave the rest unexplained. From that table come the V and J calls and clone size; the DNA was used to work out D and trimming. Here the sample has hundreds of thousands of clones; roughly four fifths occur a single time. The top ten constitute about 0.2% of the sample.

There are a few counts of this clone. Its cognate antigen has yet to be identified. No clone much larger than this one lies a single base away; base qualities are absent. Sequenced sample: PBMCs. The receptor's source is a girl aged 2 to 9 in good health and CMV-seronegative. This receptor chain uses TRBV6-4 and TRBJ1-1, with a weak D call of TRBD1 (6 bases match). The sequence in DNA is TGTGCCAGCAGATTTTTACAGGGCCTGAACACTGAAGCTTTCTTT. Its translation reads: CASRFLQGLNTEAFF.